The 4 T cell receptor beta chains below all came from one sample that was sequenced in a study of blood T cell repertoires in COVID-19. Profiling relied on immunoSEQ multiplex PCR, and the TCRdb table lists in-frame clones only, not all of them. The sample lists a few hundred thousand clones, around 83% occurring once. What was sequenced was peripheral blood. These receptors were collected from a man of 80 years or more with acute or convalescent COVID-19.

The chain couples TRBV2 to TRBJ2-4, with 7 bases matching TRBD1. This CDR3 region has 17 residues. The V and J ends lost 3 bases and 1 base, in that order; junction bases with no gene match: 9. CDR1 and CDR2 (germline): SNHLY, FYNNEI. The CDR3 nucleotides are TGTGCCAGCAGTGACCTAGGGGGCAACTTGGCCAAAAACATTCAGTACTTC. Protein product: CASSDLGGNLAKNIQYF.

This sequence joins TRBV9 and TRBJ2-7, with 12 bases fitting TRBD2. The CDR3 runs to 18 residues. CDR1 and CDR2 from the germline V gene are SGDLS and YYNGEE. J was trimmed by 5 bases and V by 2 bases; bases with no gene match: 14. CDR3 nucleotides: TGTGCCAGCAGCGTCCGAGACAGCAGGACTAGCGGGATCCACGAGCAGTACTTC. Encoded protein: CASSVRDSRTSGIHEQYF.

The chain employs TRBV14 and TRBJ2-7; D might be TRBD1 (6 bases). V was pared by 4 bases and J by 0 bases, with 10 bases between. The germline V gene encodes CDR1 SGHDN and CDR2 FVKESK. The CDR3 has 14 residues. CDR3 amino acids: CASSPGTYSYEQYF. The CDR3 nucleotides read TGTGCCAGCAGCCCGGGGACATACTCCTACGAGCAGTACTTC.

This clone has more than one count but fewer than ten. V and J are TRBV27 and TRBJ2-5; 9 bases match TRBD1. Germline V gene data show CDR1 as MNHEY and CDR2 as SMNVEV (reference sequence). The CDR3 is 15 residues long. The ends lost 1 base at V and 4 bases at J; junction bases unmatched: 4. CDR3 sequence: CASSLYNRGRETQYF. The CDR3 nucleotides are TGTGCCAGCAGTTTATACAACAGGGGGCGAGAGACCCAGTACTTC.